These 30 T cell receptor beta chains were sequenced from one sample in a study of shared clonotypes between healthy human individuals. Naivety among CD8 cells was defined by CD45RO negativity and positive CCR7 selection, thereby excluding terminally differentiated effector memory CD45RA+ cells. Generated by immunoSEQ multiplex PCR, the TCRdb table keeps only in-frame clones and is missing some. The sample contains millions of clones, about 95% of which appear only once. Source material: naive CD8+ T cells sorted from blood. These receptors were obtained from a man aged 18-30 years in good health.

This chain links TRBV7-6 with TRBJ2-2, with D possibly TRBD2 on 6 matching bases. The CDR3 is 14 amino acids. The germline CDR1 and CDR2 sequences are SGHVS and FNYEAQ. V was clipped by 4 bases and J by 7 bases, with 13 bases between them. CDR3 DNA sequence: TGTGCCAGCAGCTATGGAGGGCCGAACGGGGAGCTGTTTTTT. Protein product: CASSYGGPNGELFF. Variable domain in full (rest from reference TRBV7-6 and TRBJ2-2): GAGVSQSPRYKVTKRGQDVALRCDPISGHVSLYWYRQALGQGPEFLTYFNYEAQQDKSGLPNDRFSAERPEGSISTLTIQRTEQRDSAMYRCASSYGGPNGELFFGEGSRLTVL.

The chain couples TRBV9 to TRBJ2-7; unclear D gene. CDR1 and CDR2 (germline): SGDLS, YYNGEE. V shed 5 bases and J shed 6 bases, with 12 bases lying between them. The length of the CDR3 is 12 residues. The CDR3 reads CASSPTLGEQYF. The CDR3 DNA reads as TGTGCCAGCAGTCCGACCCTGGGCGAGCAGTACTTC.

The chain recombines TRBV27 with TRBJ2-1; 8 bases fit TRBD1. Germline V gene lookup returns CDR1 MNHEY and CDR2 SMNVEV (reference sequence). The CDR3 extends over 14 amino acids. With 4 bases clipped from V and 8 bases from J, the junction kept 7 bases outside the gene matches. CDR3 sequence (DNA): TGTGCCAGCAGTTCCCGGGACAGGCTGGATGAGCAGTTCTTC. This translates into CASSSRDRLDEQFF.

V usage is TRBV4-1 and J usage is TRBJ2-1; 7 bases match TRBD2. The CDR3 is 17 amino acids. Looked up from germline, CDR1 is MGHRA and CDR2 is YSYEKL. V was pared by 2 bases and J by 0 bases, with 7 bases of the junction left unmatched. The DNA for the CDR3 is TGCGCCAGCAGCCAACTCCCCCTAGCGGACTCCTACAATGAGCAGTTCTTC. Residues: CASSQLPLADSYNEQFF.

The genes are TRBV4-1 and TRBJ2-1; TRBD2 agrees at 7 bases. The V gene's germline CDR1 is MGHRA and CDR2 YSYEKL. This CDR3 contains 15 residues. J was trimmed by 2 bases and V by 1 base; bases with no gene match: 2. The CDR3 is CASSQALAAYNEQFF. The CDR3 DNA follows: TGCGCCAGCAGCCAAGCGCTAGCGGCCTACAATGAGCAGTTCTTC.

The chain couples TRBV6-6 to TRBJ1-5; 8 nucleotides match TRBD1. The germline V gene encodes CDR1 MNHNY and CDR2 SVGAGI (reference sequence). V lost 5 bases and J lost 2; bases outside the gene matches: 2. The CDR3 is 14 residues long. CDR3 protein: CASSPTGGNQPQHF. CDR3 in DNA: TGTGCCAGCAGTCCGACAGGGGGCAATCAGCCCCAGCATTTT.

J is TRBJ2-7 and V is TRBV5-4; 8 bases line up with TRBD1. Germline V gene data show CDR1 as SGHNT and CDR2 as YYREEE (reference sequence). The CDR3 contains 15 residues. J gave up 3 bases and V 4 bases, and 9 bases lay outside the gene matches. The DNA of the CDR3 is TGTGCCAGCAGCATGACAGGGGTCCCCTACTACGAGCAGTACTTC. This encodes CASSMTGVPYYEQYF.

CDR3 nucleotides: TGCGCCAGCAGCTTGGAACCGGGACATTTTTCTACTAATGAAAAACTGTTTTTT. As protein: CASSLEPGHFSTNEKLFF. V is TRBV5-1 and J is TRBJ1-4; D may be TRBD1 (6 bases). CDR3 size: 18 residues. Per germline, CDR1 SGHRS and CDR2 YFSETQ. V lost 0 bases and J 2 bases, leaving 17 bases between the germline ends.

In regard to this clone: This may arise from a read error, as a much more abundant clone is one base away. The same CDR3 is also encoded by other DNA sequences in this sample. The chain recombines TRBV7-6 with TRBJ2-7; 7 bases line up with TRBD1. The CDR3 length is 13 residues. Unmatched junction bases numbered 0, after V lost 3 bases and J lost 1 base. The germline V gene has CDR1 SGHVS and CDR2 FNYEAQ. The CDR3 DNA sequence: TGTGCCAGCAGCTTGGACAGGTCCTACGAGCAGTACTTC. It is translated as CASSLDRSYEQYF.

The chain couples TRBV28 to TRBJ1-1; D ambiguous. This CDR3 region has 14 residues. Germline V lookup: CDR1 MDHEN, CDR2 SYDVKM. Trimming shortened V by 4 bases and J by 4 bases, and 13 bases separated the two germline ends. The CDR3 is CASSYVGISTEAFF. Here the CDR3 DNA reads TGTGCCAGCAGTTATGTCGGCATCTCCACTGAAGCTTTCTTT.

This rearrangement joins TRBV4-1 to TRBJ1-1; D is uncertain. Germline V gives CDR1 MGHRA, CDR2 YSYEKL. Between the trimmed V and J ends, which lost 5 bases and 8 bases, there was a span of 9 bases. This CDR3 contains 11 residues. CDR3 sequence: CASSSFNEAFF. The CDR3 nucleotides read TGCGCCAGCAGCTCATTTAACGAAGCTTTCTTT.

The chain joins TRBV11-2 to TRBJ2-5; no clear D gene. Germline values: CDR1 SGHAT, CDR2 FQNNGV. The CDR3 sequence is 11 residues long. V lost 4 bases to trimming and J lost 6 bases, with 6 bases between them. CDR3 loop: CASSSPQTQYF. CDR3 nucleotide sequence: TGTGCCAGCAGCTCCCCCCAGACCCAGTACTTC. The entire variable domain, with the rest obtained from reference TRBV11-2 and TRBJ2-5, is as follows: EAGVAQSPRYKIIEKRQSVAFWCNPISGHATLYWYQQILGQGPKLLIQFQNNGVVDDSQLPKDRFSAERLKGVDSTLKIQPAKLEDSAVYLCASSSPQTQYFGPGTRLLVL.

This clone turned up a few times. This sequence joins TRBV27 and TRBJ2-2; D remains ambiguous. This CDR3 has 13 residues. CDR1 is MNHEY, CDR2 SMNVEV, per germline (reference sequence). V lost 6 bases and J lost 4, with 9 bases in between. For the CDR3, the DNA is TGTGCCAGCAGCCCCCGCTCCACCGGGGAGCTGTTTTTT. Translated, it gives CASSPRSTGELFF.

The chain has TRBV4-1 and TRBJ2-5, with 7 positions matching TRBD1. Germline V lookup: CDR1 MGHRA, CDR2 YSYEKL. The junction had 9 bases not matched to a gene; V was cut back by 0 bases and J by 5 bases. The CDR3 totals 16 residues. The CDR3 reads CASSQEGQLTRETQYF. CDR3 sequence (DNA): TGCGCCAGCAGCCAAGAGGGACAGTTGACGAGGGAGACCCAGTACTTC.

The chain carries TRBV7-9 and TRBJ1-1, with D hard to call. Germline CDR1 SEHNR, CDR2 FQNEAQ (reference sequence). This CDR3 is 14 amino acids long. Between the trimmed V and J ends, which lost 5 bases and 0 bases, there was a span of 10 bases. The CDR3 DNA is TGTGCCAGCAGCCCGGCCCCCATGAACACTGAAGCTTTCTTT. It is translated as CASSPAPMNTEAFF. Looking up the rest from reference TRBV7-9 and TRBJ1-1 gives the full variable domain: DTGVSQNPRHKITKRGQNVTFRCDPISEHNRLYWYRQTLGQGPEFLTYFQNEAQLEKSRLLSDRFSAERPKGSFSTLEIQRTEQGDSAMYLCASSPAPMNTEAFFGQGTRLTVV.

This sequence joins TRBV28 and TRBJ2-7; tentative D call: TRBD2 (6 bases). Per the germline V gene, CDR1 is MDHEN and CDR2 is SYDVKM. The CDR3 contains 15 residues. Trimming cost V 2 bases and J 5 bases, with 16 bases left between them. CDR3 amino acids: CASSLLLSRENEQYF. The CDR3 coding sequence is TGTGCCAGCAGTTTACTACTAAGCCGGGAGAACGAGCAGTACTTC.

The genes are TRBV11-1 and TRBJ2-3; no definite D call. Germline assignment: CDR1 SGHAT and CDR2 FQDESV (reference sequence). The length of the CDR3 is 15 residues. With 2 bases removed from V and 3 bases from J, the gap between germline ends came to 12 bases. The CDR3 sequence is CASSLLRSVTDTQYF. The CDR3 DNA is TGTGCCAGCAGCTTACTCCGCTCTGTGACAGATACGCAGTATTTT.

The chain uses TRBV19 and TRBJ1-4, with 8 bases that match TRBD1. V lost 6 bases to trimming and J lost 0 bases; unmatched junction nucleotides: 3. The germline gives CDR1 LNHDA, CDR2 SQIVND (reference sequence). CDR3 length: 15 amino acids. The CDR3 nucleotides are TGTGCCAGTAGGACAGGGGAGGCAACTAATGAAAAACTGTTTTTT. Amino acid sequence: CASRTGEATNEKLFF.

The chain uses TRBV7-9 and TRBJ2-1, with TRBD1 as a possible D gene (6 bases). Trimming took 8 bases from V and 7 from J, leaving 9 bases between them. CDR1 SEHNR and CDR2 FQNEAQ come from the germline V gene (reference sequence). This CDR3 is 11 amino acids long. CDR3 coding DNA: TGTGCCAGCCAGCAGGGGAATGAGCAGTTCTTC. Amino acid sequence: CASQQGNEQFF.

The chain recombines TRBV4-3 with TRBJ1-1, with a tentative D call TRBD1 (5 bases). V was shortened by 1 base and J by 7 bases, with 10 bases between the two germline ends. The CDR3 contains 13 residues. Germline assignment: CDR1 LGHNA and CDR2 YSLEER. The CDR3, as DNA: TGCGCCAGCAGCCAAGGCCAGGGACGTGAAGCTTTCTTT. Amino acids: CASSQGQGREAFF.

This chain links TRBV11-1 with TRBJ2-5, with D hard to call. CDR3 size: 17 residues. V was shortened by 5 bases and J by 2 bases, with 21 bases between the two germline ends. Germline V gives CDR1 SGHAT, CDR2 FQDESV (reference sequence). Here the CDR3 DNA reads TGTGCCAGCAGCAGTTGGGATCATACGGGCCTGCAAGAGACCCAGTACTTC. Residues: CASSSWDHTGLQETQYF.

The chain links TRBV18 to TRBJ1-1; D remains ambiguous. The CDR3 loop spans 14 amino acids. The germline gives CDR1 KGHSH, CDR2 LQKENI. V lost 0 bases and J 8 bases, leaving 13 bases between the germline ends. The CDR3 nucleotides are TGTGCCAGCTCACCACCGGTAGGGTTGGGGGAAGCTTTCTTT. Amino acids: CASSPPVGLGEAFF.

As to this clone: At the DNA level, this CDR3 is encoded by other sequences in the same sample as well. V usage is TRBV7-9 and J usage is TRBJ2-7; unclear D gene. This CDR3 region has 11 residues. CDR1 and CDR2 from the germline V gene are SEHNR and FQNEAQ (reference sequence). Trimming took off 4 bases at V and 2 bases at J, with 3 bases between the two ends. The CDR3 loop is CASSSTYEQYF. The CDR3 coding sequence is TGTGCCAGCAGCTCGACCTACGAGCAGTACTTC.

The J gene is TRBJ1-5, the V gene TRBV6-1; D unresolved. With 2 bases removed from V and 4 bases from J, the gap between germline ends came to 6 bases. This CDR3 is 13 amino acids long. The germline V gene has CDR1 MNHNS and CDR2 SASEGT. The CDR3 reads CASSEWENQPQHF. CDR3 coding DNA: TGTGCCAGCAGTGAATGGGAAAATCAGCCCCAGCATTTT.

V usage is TRBV9 and J usage is TRBJ2-3; the D is unclear. Germline V lookup: CDR1 SGDLS, CDR2 YYNGEE. Trimming cost V 0 bases and J 5 bases, with 10 bases left between them. The CDR3 has 14 residues. CDR3 amino acids: CASSVGEVRDTQYF. For the CDR3, the DNA is TGTGCCAGCAGCGTAGGTGAGGTGCGAGATACGCAGTATTTT. The entire variable domain, with the rest obtained from reference TRBV9 and TRBJ2-3, is as follows: DSGVTQTPKHLITATGQRVTLRCSPRSGDLSVYWYQQSLDQGLQFLIQYYNGEERAKGNILERFSAQQFPDLHSELNLSSLELGDSALYFCASSVGEVRDTQYFGPGTRLTVL.

This chain uses TRBV27 with TRBJ2-2; D is unclear. The CDR3 contains 13 residues. The ends were cut back, 4 bases at V and 6 bases at J, with 9 bases in the middle. In germline, CDR1 is MNHEY, CDR2 SMNVEV (reference sequence). In DNA, the CDR3 is TGTGCCAGCAGTTCCCGTATGTCCGGGGAGCTGTTTTTT. This gives the protein CASSSRMSGELFF.

This chain joins TRBV14 and TRBJ1-4; 9 bases map to TRBD1. The CDR3 consists of 15 residues. CDR1 and CDR2 (germline): SGHDN, FVKESK. The ends lost 4 bases at V and 8 bases at J; junction bases unmatched: 8. The CDR3 loop reads CASSPLGTGHEKLFF. The DNA for the CDR3 is TGTGCCAGCAGCCCCCTCGGGACAGGGCACGAAAAACTGTTTTTT.

This sequence joins TRBV12-5 and TRBJ2-7; D not certain. This CDR3 contains 12 residues. V was shortened by 8 bases and J by 3 bases, with 11 bases between the two germline ends. The germline CDR1 and CDR2 sequences are LGHNT and FRNRAP. The CDR3 sequence is CASRGDYYEQYF. CDR3 sequence (DNA): TGTGCTAGTCGTGGGGATTACTACGAGCAGTACTTC.

The V gene is TRBV6-6, the J gene TRBJ2-7; D not certain. The CDR3 is made up of 14 amino acids. Germline loops: CDR1 MNHNY, CDR2 SVGAGI (reference sequence). With 0 bases removed from V and 4 bases from J, the gap between germline ends came to 10 bases. In DNA, the CDR3 is TGTGCCAGCAGTTACTCATCGAGCCCATACGAGCAGTACTTC. Translation gives CASSYSSSPYEQYF.

V usage is TRBV7-9 and J usage is TRBJ2-7, with TRBD1 as a possible D gene (5 bases). From germline, CDR1 is SEHNR and CDR2 FQNEAQ (reference sequence). This CDR3 has 14 residues. V dropped 1 base and J dropped 2 bases, with 9 bases sitting between them. This chain's CDR3 is CASSLGGVTYEQYF. The CDR3 DNA sequence: TGTGCCAGCAGCTTAGGGGGCGTTACCTACGAGCAGTACTTC.